A selection of T cell receptor beta chains follows, all from one sample in a study of cytomegalovirus exposure and HLA in healthy donors. The protocol was immunoSEQ multiplex PCR, while the TCRdb copy is restricted to in-frame clones and leaves out a portion. The sample shows about 59,000 clones, around 83% of them seen only once. Sample: PBMCs. The receptors come from a human donor in good health. Each CDR3 is given with its conserved first and last residue. A D gene is named only where the DNA matches it firmly. Clone size is not always given. Where it is, it says once, few, many or a class for expanded clones.

v_call: TRBV6-1
d_call: NA
clone_size: NA
j_call: TRBJ1-4
cdr3_aa: CASTPGLANEKLFF
cdr3_nt: TGTGCCAGCACGCCGGGACTTGCTAATGAAAAACTGTTTTTT

v_call: TRBV5-1
d_call: NA
clone_size: once
j_call: TRBJ2-6
cdr3_aa: CASSQGSGANVLTF
cdr3_nt: TGCGCCAGTTCTCAGGGCTCTGGGGCCAACGTCCTGACTTTC

v_call: TRBV4-3
d_call: NA
clone_size: NA
j_call: TRBJ2-2
cdr3_aa: CASSHGSENTGELFF
cdr3_nt: TGCGCCAGCAGCCATGGTAGCGAGAACACCGGGGAGCTGTTTTTT

v_call: TRBV7-8
d_call: NA
clone_size: NA
j_call: TRBJ1-5
cdr3_aa: CASSPWDTNQPQHF
cdr3_nt: TGTGCCAGCAGCCCCTGGGACACCAATCAGCCCCAGCATTTT

v_call: TRBV9
d_call: NA
clone_size: few
j_call: TRBJ1-2
cdr3_aa: CASSVDDSIQFGYTF
cdr3_nt: TGTGCCAGCAGCGTAGACGACTCCATCCAGTTTGGCTACACCTTC

v_call: TRBV6-4
d_call: NA
clone_size: once
j_call: TRBJ2-7
cdr3_aa: CASSDSTGDNEQYF
cdr3_nt: TGTGCCAGCAGTGACTCCACAGGTGATAACGAGCAGTACTTC

v_call: TRBV4-2
d_call: TRBD2
clone_size: NA
j_call: TRBJ2-1
cdr3_aa: CASSQDSAGGYNEQFF
cdr3_nt: TGTGCCAGCAGCCAAGATTCAGCGGGGGGGTATAATGAGCAGTTCTTC

v_call: TRBV28
d_call: NA
clone_size: NA
j_call: TRBJ1-5
cdr3_aa: CASTGGGSVNQPQHF
cdr3_nt: TGTGCCAGCACCGGGGGGGGCTCGGTCAATCAGCCCCAGCATTTT

v_call: TRBV19
d_call: NA
clone_size: NA
j_call: TRBJ1-5
cdr3_aa: CASSKVPVGVVHNQPQHF
cdr3_nt: TGTGCCAGTAGTAAGGTCCCAGTCGGGGTCGTTCATAATCAGCCCCAGCATTTT

v_call: TRBV16
d_call: NA
clone_size: NA
j_call: TRBJ1-4
cdr3_aa: CASSQVGAKLFF
cdr3_nt: TGTGCCAGCAGCCAAGTAGGGGCGAAACTGTTTTTT

v_call: TRBV28
d_call: TRBD1
clone_size: NA
j_call: TRBJ1-6
cdr3_aa: CASSLGQGYRSPLHF
cdr3_nt: TGTGCCAGCAGTTTAGGACAGGGGTATCGGTCACCCCTCCACTTT

v_call: TRBV11-3
d_call: TRBD1
clone_size: NA
j_call: TRBJ2-7
cdr3_aa: CASSDRGRIYEQYF
cdr3_nt: TGTGCCAGCAGTGACAGGGGACGGATCTACGAGCAGTACTTC

v_call: TRBV6-5
d_call: NA
clone_size: once
j_call: TRBJ1-2
cdr3_aa: CASSFREVDYGYTF
cdr3_nt: TGTGCCAGCAGTTTCAGGGAAGTCGACTATGGCTACACCTTC

v_call: TRBV11-2
d_call: NA
clone_size: NA
j_call: TRBJ1-6
cdr3_aa: CASSLDSPGVGNSPLHF
cdr3_nt: TGTGCCAGCAGCTTAGATTCTCCAGGGGTAGGGAATTCACCCCTCCACTTT

v_call: TRBV5-6
d_call: TRBD1
clone_size: NA
j_call: TRBJ2-2
cdr3_aa: CASSETGGANTGELFF
cdr3_nt: TGTGCCAGCAGCGAGACAGGGGGCGCGAACACCGGGGAGCTGTTTTTT

v_call: TRBV11-2
d_call: TRBD1
clone_size: NA
j_call: TRBJ2-3
cdr3_aa: CASSPRDRSTDTQYF
cdr3_nt: TGTGCCAGCAGTCCACGGGACAGGAGCACAGATACGCAGTATTTT

v_call: TRBV19
d_call: TRBD1
clone_size: few
j_call: TRBJ1-5
cdr3_aa: CASRARTGAQSNQPQHF
cdr3_nt: TGTGCCAGTAGGGCCCGGACAGGGGCCCAAAGCAATCAGCCCCAGCATTTT

v_call: TRBV7-9
d_call: TRBD1
clone_size: NA
j_call: TRBJ1-2
cdr3_aa: CASSLVFRGPYGYTF
cdr3_nt: TGTGCCAGCAGCTTAGTTTTCAGGGGGCCTTATGGCTACACCTTC

v_call: TRBV9
d_call: TRBD2
clone_size: NA
j_call: TRBJ2-5
cdr3_aa: CASSAGLAGLVQETQYF
cdr3_nt: TGTGCCAGCAGCGCGGGACTAGCGGGATTAGTCCAAGAGACCCAGTACTTC

v_call: TRBV30
d_call: NA
clone_size: NA
j_call: TRBJ2-2
cdr3_aa: CAWKESGELFF
cdr3_nt: TGTGCCTGGAAAGAGAGCGGGGAGCTGTTTTTT

v_call: TRBV7-3
d_call: TRBD2
clone_size: NA
j_call: TRBJ2-3
cdr3_aa: CASSPGGRGATDTQYF
cdr3_nt: TGTGCCAGCAGCCCTGGAGGGCGGGGGGCCACAGATACGCAGTATTTT

v_call: TRBV9
d_call: TRBD1
clone_size: NA
j_call: TRBJ1-1
cdr3_aa: CASSRQGNTEAFF
cdr3_nt: TGTGCCAGCAGCCGACAGGGTAACACTGAAGCTTTCTTT

v_call: TRBV5-1
d_call: NA
clone_size: once
j_call: TRBJ2-7
cdr3_aa: CASSLPGQQYEQYF
cdr3_nt: TGCGCCAGCAGCTTACCGGGACAACAGTACGAGCAGTACTTC

v_call: TRBV13
d_call: TRBD1
clone_size: NA
j_call: TRBJ2-5
cdr3_aa: CASSLTGFFRKNRGTQYF
cdr3_nt: TGTGCCAGCAGCTTGACAGGGTTTTTCCGCAAGAACCGGGGGACCCAGTACTTC

v_call: TRBV11-2
d_call: NA
clone_size: once
j_call: TRBJ2-5
cdr3_aa: CASSLFGGGDIIVETQYF
cdr3_nt: TGTGCCAGCAGCCTATTCGGTGGAGGGGATATCATCGTGGAGACCCAGTACTTC

v_call: TRBV30
d_call: TRBD1
clone_size: few
j_call: TRBJ1-2
cdr3_aa: CAWSVWKPTGVDGYTF
cdr3_nt: TGTGCCTGGAGTGTCTGGAAACCGACAGGGGTGGATGGCTACACCTTC

v_call: TRBV28
d_call: NA
clone_size: NA
j_call: TRBJ2-1
cdr3_aa: CASSFFGSRYNEQFF
cdr3_nt: TGTGCCAGCAGTTTTTTCGGGAGTAGGTACAATGAGCAGTTCTTC

v_call: TRBV5-4
d_call: TRBD2
clone_size: NA
j_call: TRBJ2-7
cdr3_aa: CASSLGLAGRSEQYF
cdr3_nt: TGTGCCAGCAGCTTGGGACTAGCGGGACGATCCGAGCAGTACTTC

v_call: TRBV10-3
d_call: NA
clone_size: NA
j_call: TRBJ1-5
cdr3_aa: CATRALVGNQPQHF
cdr3_nt: TGTGCCACCCGCGCACTAGTAGGGAATCAGCCCCAGCATTTT

v_call: TRBV28
d_call: NA
clone_size: NA
j_call: TRBJ1-1
cdr3_aa: CASSLLQGGDTEAFF
cdr3_nt: TGTGCCAGCAGTTTATTGCAGGGTGGGGACACTGAAGCTTTCTTT

v_call: TRBV2
d_call: TRBD2
clone_size: NA
j_call: TRBJ2-3
cdr3_aa: CASSGTSGGARTDTQYF
cdr3_nt: TGTGCCAGCAGTGGGACTAGCGGGGGGGCGAGGACAGATACGCAGTATTTT

v_call: TRBV5-1
d_call: NA
clone_size: NA
j_call: TRBJ1-5
cdr3_aa: CASSFRSNQPQHF
cdr3_nt: TGCGCCAGCAGCTTCAGGAGCAATCAGCCCCAGCATTTT

v_call: TRBV4-3
d_call: TRBD1
clone_size: NA
j_call: TRBJ2-7
cdr3_aa: CASSQMGQAPPQYF
cdr3_nt: TGCGCCAGCAGCCAGATGGGACAGGCGCCCCCCCAGTACTTC

v_call: TRBV6-6
d_call: NA
clone_size: large
j_call: TRBJ1-4
cdr3_aa: CASSYSEVGEKLFF
cdr3_nt: TGTGCCAGCAGTTACTCGGAGGTTGGTGAAAAACTGTTTTTT

v_call: TRBV7-9
d_call: TRBD1
clone_size: NA
j_call: TRBJ1-1
cdr3_aa: CASSSIRTGRTEAFF
cdr3_nt: TGTGCCAGCAGTTCAATCCGGACAGGGCGGACTGAAGCTTTCTTT

v_call: TRBV5-1
d_call: NA
clone_size: NA
j_call: TRBJ1-2
cdr3_aa: CASSLDPLPGGYTF
cdr3_nt: TGCGCCAGCAGCTTGGACCCCCTACCAGGTGGCTACACCTTC

v_call: TRBV15
d_call: NA
clone_size: NA
j_call: TRBJ2-1
cdr3_aa: CATSPLGGIYNEQFF
cdr3_nt: TGTGCCACCAGCCCCCTGGGGGGAATCTACAATGAGCAGTTCTTC

v_call: TRBV5-1
d_call: TRBD2
clone_size: NA
j_call: TRBJ2-1
cdr3_aa: CASSQSGGTEYNEQFF
cdr3_nt: TGCGCCAGCAGCCAATCGGGGGGGACGGAATACAATGAGCAGTTCTTC